What follows are 8 T cell receptor beta chains derived from one specimen sequenced in a study of T-cell reconstitution after alpha-beta-depleted transplantation in children listed by TCRdb under 2016. Reading the label with the study, this specimen's treatment or condition is: allogeneic hematopoietic cell transplantation with graft depleted of TCRalphabeta T cells and CD19 B cells. The library relied on PCR. The sequencer listed for this sample is Illumina HiSeq 2500. To normalize quantification of the TCRbeta repertoire, the TCR libraries were built with molecular barcoding that relied on unique molecular identifiers. TCRdb itself trimmed the public reads at Q25 with fastp, ran MiXCR and retained productive beta chains. Records with the same CDR3 protein are collapsed into one entry carrying the most frequent genes and DNA. This sample gives 500,000 to 650,000 distinct CDR3 sequences in total; over 10% of them show up just once. The biggest ten clones account for over 2% of the sample.

The starting material was PBMCs, mostly from graft donor cells, obtained 360 days after TCRalphabeta/CD19-depleted stem cell transplant. The source of these receptors is a male patient aged 10-17 years who had a stem cell transplant for acute myeloid leukemia, so the T cells may come from the graft donor.

This clonotype was seen a handful of times. The V gene is TRBV20-1, the J gene TRBJ2-7; D is tentatively TRBD1 or TRBD2 (5 bases each). Trimming removed 0 bases at V and 7 bases at J, with 25 bases between. This CDR3 region has 17 residues. Germline V gives CDR1 DFQATT, CDR2 SNEGSKA (reference sequence). The CDR3 spells CSARDSGPILTGEEQYF. CDR3 DNA sequence: TGCAGTGCTAGAGACTCGGGGCCCATCCTCACTGGGGAGGAGCAGTACTTC.

The chain has TRBV20-1 and TRBJ2-7; 12 bases agree with TRBD2. This CDR3 contains 12 residues. The germline V gene has CDR1 DFQATT and CDR2 SNEGSKA (reference sequence). After removal of 5 bases from V and 6 bases from J, the junction contained 2 bases not matched to a gene. The CDR3 is CSAATSGSEQYF. The CDR3 DNA reads as TGCAGTGCTGCGACTAGCGGGAGCGAGCAGTACTTC.

The chain couples TRBV7-3 to TRBJ2-7; D possibly corresponds to TRBD1 (6 bases). This CDR3 contains 13 residues. V was shortened by 5 bases and J by 7 bases, with 15 bases between the two germline ends. The germline V gene encodes CDR1 SGHTA and CDR2 FQGTGA. The CDR3, as DNA: TGTGCCAGCAGCCCCATGGACAGTTTTGAGCAGTACTTC. Amino acid sequence: CASSPMDSFEQYF.

This chain uses TRBV29-1 with TRBJ2-1; maybe TRBD2 (5 bases). CDR1 and CDR2 from the germline V gene are SQVTM and ANQGSEA. The length of the CDR3 is 15 residues. V lost 4 bases and J 3 bases, leaving 16 bases between the germline ends. The CDR3 loop is CSVAPYAEGYNEQFF. CDR3 bases: TGCAGCGTTGCGCCCTACGCCGAGGGCTACAATGAGCAGTTCTTC.

This clonotype was counted only a few times. The junction differs from germline at one of its ends, possibly a read error. The V gene is TRBV7-8, the J gene TRBJ1-3; D remains ambiguous. CDR1 and CDR2 (germline): SGHVS, FQNEAQ. The CDR3 spans 16 residues. The CDR3 DNA reads as TGTGCCAGCAGCCTAGCCGGTGGGGTCTCTGGAAACACCATATATTTT. Its translation is CASSLAGGVSGNTIYF.

V and J are TRBV20-1 and TRBJ2-4; D not certain. Germline values: CDR1 DFQATT, CDR2 SNEGSKA (reference sequence). The CDR3 consists of 13 residues. Trimming removed 6 bases at V and 0 bases at J, with 9 bases between. The chain's CDR3 is CSASMQAKNIQYF. CDR3 nucleotide sequence: TGCAGTGCGAGCATGCAAGCCAAAAACATTCAGTACTTC.

The sample holds many counts of this clonotype. CDR3 sequence (DNA): TGTGCCAGCAGTTTACCGCTCGGTCGTCCGGGACAGAGGACTCTTTACAATGAGCAGTTCTTC. It translates to CASSLPLGRPGQRTLYNEQFF. This rearrangement joins TRBV28 to TRBJ2-1, with 7 bases lining up with TRBD1. The CDR3 loop spans 21 amino acids. The V gene's germline CDR1 is MDHEN and CDR2 SYDVKM. V trimming: 2 bases; J trimming: 4 bases; junction bases outside the gene matches: 23.

In its sample, this clonotype was seen many times. The V call is TRBV4-2, the J call TRBJ2-1; 8 nucleotides line up with TRBD1. V lost 7 bases, J lost 4 bases, and 6 bases stayed unmatched. The CDR3 is 14 amino acids. In germline, CDR1 is LGHNA, CDR2 YNFKEQ. As DNA, the CDR3 is TGTGCCAGCACCTTGGGACAGGCTTACAATGAGCAGTTCTTC. Translation: CASTLGQAYNEQFF.